This entry is about one TCR beta chain. This sample stems from a study of blood T cell repertoires in COVID-19. CDR1 SGHVS and CDR2 FNYEAQ come from the germline V gene. The V gene lost 4 bases and the J gene lost 7 bases, with 10 bases spanning the gap. The CDR3 extends over 12 amino acids. TCRdb keeps only in-frame clones here, not all; method: immunoSEQ multiplex PCR. The sample lists a few hundred thousand clones; 90% were seen once. This chain uses TRBV7-6 with TRBJ1-1, with a possible D match to TRBD1 (6 bases). The sequencing input was PBMCs or T cells enriched from blood (not recorded which). The sequence was obtained from a woman between 18 and 29 years old with acute COVID-19. The DNA for the CDR3 is TGTGCCAGCAGCTCGATACAGGGTGAAGCTTTCTTT. Residues: CASSSIQGEAFF.